This T cell receptor (beta chain) was observed in a study of monozygotic twins with inflammatory bowel disease. TCRdb reprocessed the 5' RACE reads, keeping one entry per CDR3 protein, no DNA. Recorded for this sample: about 210,000 distinct CDR3 sequences. Germline V gene data show CDR1 as SGDLS and CDR2 as YYNGEE. The CDR3 consists of 14 residues. The origin of this receptor is a human donor with ulcerative colitis or Crohn's disease, or a healthy co-twin of an affected twin (not recorded which). The sequenced sample was blood. The chain links TRBV9 to TRBJ1-6; TCRdb gives TRBD1 as the D gene, but with no DNA this cannot be confirmed. CDR3 loop: CASSPFGANSPLHF.